Listed below are T cell receptor beta chains from one sample, sequenced in a study of blood T cell repertoires in COVID-19. Data came from immunoSEQ multiplex PCR; TCRdb stores just in-frame clones and leaves some out. The table includes approximately 390,000 clones, 88% detected once. Material for sequencing was PBMCs or T cells enriched from blood (not recorded which). Source of these receptors: a woman in her thirties or forties with acute COVID-19. Each CDR3 is given with its conserved first and last residue. D genes are given only for firm matches. Only some rows state a clone size, as once, few, many or a class for expanded clones.

V gene	D gene	J gene	clone size	CDR3 DNA	CDR3 protein
TRBV5-5	-	TRBJ2-6	-	TGTGCCAGCAGCTTGGCAGGCACCTCTGGGGCCAACGTCCTGACTTTC	CASSLAGTSGANVLTF
TRBV6-1	-	TRBJ1-4	-	TGTGCCAGCAGTGACCCCGGTAGGGACGGGAGTGAAAAACTGTTTTTT	CASSDPGRDGSEKLFF
TRBV7-7	-	TRBJ2-5	-	TGTGCCAGCAGCTTAGCCCGTTCAGGGCTCGGGGAGACCCAGTACTTC	CASSLARSGLGETQYF
TRBV6-5	-	TRBJ1-3	-	TGTGCCAGCACCAAGAGTCTGTCTGGAAACACCATATATTTT	CASTKSLSGNTIYF
TRBV7-6	-	TRBJ1-3	-	TGTGCCAGCAGCTCAAGGAGGGCAGGAAACACCATATATTTT	CASSSRRAGNTIYF
TRBV9	-	TRBJ1-2	-	TGTGCCAGCAGCGTAACCGGGGTTGGAGGCTACACCTTC	CASSVTGVGGYTF
TRBV11-2	TRBD2	TRBJ2-7	-	TGTGCCAGCAGCTTAGAGGCCAGCGGGAGGTCCTACGAGCAGTACTTC	CASSLEASGRSYEQYF
TRBV18	-	TRBJ1-4	-	TGTGCCAGCTCACCAACAGGGCTTAATGAAAAACTGTTTTTT	CASSPTGLNEKLFF
TRBV6-5	TRBD2	TRBJ2-1	-	TGTGCCAGCACCGTGGGACTAGCTGGCTATGAGCAGTTCTTC	CASTVGLAGYEQFF
TRBV7-8	-	TRBJ2-7	-	TGTGCCAGCAGCTCTTCAGACTCATTTCGGGACGAGCAGTACTTC	CASSSSDSFRDEQYF
TRBV7-9	TRBD2	TRBJ2-5	few	TGTGCCAGCAGCCCGCCCGGACTAGCTGGGGAGACCCAGTACTTC	CASSPPGLAGETQYF
TRBV19	-	TRBJ1-4	-	TGTGCCAGTCGCTCTCGGACGGGGAAACTGTTTTTT	CASRSRTGKLFF
TRBV29-1	TRBD1	TRBJ1-1	-	TGCAGCGTTGCGGGACAGATAAACACTGAAGCTTTCTTT	CSVAGQINTEAFF
TRBV7-9	-	TRBJ1-2	-	TGTGCCAGCAGCTCATCTCAGGGTGCGGGAGGCTACACCTTC	CASSSSQGAGGYTF
TRBV15	TRBD1	TRBJ1-2	-	TGTGCCACCAGCGGCTACAGGGGGGCCGTTGGCTACACCTTC	CATSGYRGAVGYTF
TRBV4-2	TRBD1	TRBJ2-5	-	TGTGCCAGCAGCCGAAACCCTCTTACAGGGGTATCAGAGACCCAGTACTTC	CASSRNPLTGVSETQYF
TRBV25-1	-	TRBJ1-1	-	TGTGCCAGCAGTGAATTGGACAGTGGCACTGAAGCTTTCTTT	CASSELDSGTEAFF
TRBV25-1	-	TRBJ2-7	many	TGTGCCAGCGGCGACAGTGGAAAATACGAGCAGTACTTC	CASGDSGKYEQYF
TRBV3-1/TRBV3-2	TRBD1	TRBJ2-7	-	TGTGCCAGCAGCCAAGGCTGGACAGGCGTGGAGCAGTACTTC	CASSQGWTGVEQYF
TRBV19	-	TRBJ2-6	-	TGTGCCAGTAGTATACCGGGGACTGGGGCCAACGTCCTGACTTTC	CASSIPGTGANVLTF
TRBV5-1	-	TRBJ2-2	-	TGCGCCAGCAGCTTGTCAGGGTCCGGGGAGCTGTTTTTT	CASSLSGSGELFF
TRBV5-8	TRBD1	TRBJ2-7	-	TGTGCCAGCAGCCGCCGGGAGGACAGGGGAATCTACGAGCAGTACTTC	CASSRREDRGIYEQYF
TRBV27	TRBD1	TRBJ1-2	-	TGTGCCAGCAGTTCCGCAGGGGGCGCCGGCTATGGCTACACCTTC	CASSSAGGAGYGYTF
TRBV3-1/TRBV3-2	TRBD1	TRBJ2-7	few	TGTGCCAGCAGCCCAACAGGGGCCTACGAGCAGTACTTC	CASSPTGAYEQYF
TRBV9	-	TRBJ2-1	-	TGTGCCAGCAGCATAAGCCCGGGTCTCTACAATGAGCAGTTCTTC	CASSISPGLYNEQFF
TRBV9	-	TRBJ2-3	-	TGTGCCAGCAGCTTGAACTCCGGGGTAAGCACAGATACGCAGTATTTT	CASSLNSGVSTDTQYF
TRBV6-5	-	TRBJ2-7	-	TGTGCCAGCACCAGACGGGCAGGGGTGAGACACGAGCAGTACTTC	CASTRRAGVRHEQYF
TRBV9	-	TRBJ2-3	-	TGTGCCAGCAGCGTAGGGACATACCCGTTAAGGGATACGCAGTATTTT	CASSVGTYPLRDTQYF
TRBV27	TRBD1	TRBJ1-5	-	TGTGCCAGCCGACAGGGCGATCAGCCCCAGCATTTT	CASRQGDQPQHF
TRBV9	-	TRBJ1-5	-	TGTGCCAGCAGCGTCGGTCAGGGGAATCAGCCCCAGCATTTT	CASSVGQGNQPQHF
TRBV12-3/TRBV12-4	TRBD1	TRBJ2-4	-	TGTGCCAGCAGCAAGGGACAGAACATTCAGTACTTC	CASSKGQNIQYF
TRBV14	TRBD2	TRBJ2-7	-	TGTGCCAGCAGCCAAGACAGCGGGGGGGCCTTTGTCTACGAGCAGTACTTC	CASSQDSGGAFVYEQYF
TRBV29-1	TRBD1	TRBJ1-2	few	TGCAGCGTTGAAGACCGGGACAGGGACGATGGCTACACCTTC	CSVEDRDRDDGYTF
TRBV3-1/TRBV3-2	-	TRBJ1-6	-	TGTGCCAGCAGCCATGAAGGGGATCCCTATAATTCACCCCTCCACTTT	CASSHEGDPYNSPLHF
TRBV4-2	-	TRBJ2-6	-	TGTGCCAGCAGCCAAGAGACTGGCGGCCGCTCTGGGGCCAACGTCCTGACTTTC	CASSQETGGRSGANVLTF
TRBV9	TRBD2	TRBJ2-3	many	TGTGCCAGCAGCGCACAGCGGGGTATTAGCACAGATACGCAGTATTTT	CASSAQRGISTDTQYF
TRBV5-1	TRBD1	TRBJ1-6	-	TGCGCCAGCAGCTCCGGACAGGGCGACTCACCCCTCCACTTT	CASSSGQGDSPLHF
TRBV19	-	TRBJ1-1	-	TGTATGTCAGTTCCGGGCGCGGGCACTGAAGCTTTCTTT	CMSVPGAGTEAFF
TRBV5-4	TRBD1	TRBJ2-1	-	TGTGCCAGCAGCTTGGCGGACAGGGTTGATGAGCAGTTCTTC	CASSLADRVDEQFF
TRBV11-2	TRBD1	TRBJ1-2	-	TGTGCCAGCAGCCCTGGACAGGGGAACTATGGCTACACCTTC	CASSPGQGNYGYTF
TRBV4-1	-	TRBJ1-4	-	TGCGCCAGCAGCCAAGTGCAGGGCGAAAAACTGTTTTTT	CASSQVQGEKLFF
TRBV11-2	-	TRBJ1-2	-	TGTGCCAGCAGCCCTATTTCTCGGAACTATGGCTACACCTTC	CASSPISRNYGYTF
TRBV5-1	-	TRBJ1-3	-	TGCGCCAGCAGGGATGGACAAGGAAACACCATATATTTT	CASRDGQGNTIYF
TRBV11-2	TRBD1	TRBJ2-5	few	TGTGCCAGCAGCTTGGACAGGGAAGAGACCCAGTACTTC	CASSLDREETQYF
TRBV2	-	TRBJ2-3	few	TGTGCCAGCGGGCTACCACCGCAGTATTTT	CASGLPPQYF
TRBV7-9	-	TRBJ1-1	once	TGTGCCAGCAGCTTTTTTCCCGCGGGCTGGGGTGAAGCTTTCTTT	CASSFFPAGWGEAFF
TRBV6-5	-	TRBJ1-5	-	TGTGCCAGCAGGTACACCGGGGGACCCAATCAGCCCCAGCATTTT	CASRYTGGPNQPQHF
TRBV7-2	-	TRBJ2-5	-	TGTGCCAGCAGCTTAAGGTTGCGGGAGACCCAGTACTTC	CASSLRLRETQYF
TRBV19	-	TRBJ2-7	-	TGTGCCAGTAGTATGGTTCCAGTAATAAGCTCCTACGAGCAGTACTTC	CASSMVPVISSYEQYF
TRBV27	TRBD1	TRBJ1-5	once	TGTGCCAGCAGTGCCGTACAGGGGACCCAGCCCCAGCATTTT	CASSAVQGTQPQHF
TRBV15	TRBD1	TRBJ2-1	-	TGTGCCACCAGCAGAGACCCCGGGACAGGGTCCAATGAGCAGTTCTTC	CATSRDPGTGSNEQFF
TRBV19	-	TRBJ1-5	-	TGTGCCACCCATAGCCATCATCAGCCCCAGCATTTT	CATHSHHQPQHF
TRBV29-1	-	TRBJ1-5	once	TGCAGCGTTGTTGACAGTCCCAATCAGCCCCAGCATTTT	CSVVDSPNQPQHF
TRBV18	-	TRBJ1-6	-	TGTGCCAGCTCACCAGAATTGGGGCCCTCACCCCTCCACTTT	CASSPELGPSPLHF
TRBV7-2	-	TRBJ1-1	-	TGTGCCAGCAGCCCGGCGGGGGCGCCGACTGAAGCTTTCTTT	CASSPAGAPTEAFF
TRBV7-9	TRBD2	TRBJ2-1	-	TGTGCCAGCAGCTTAAATAGCGGGGGGTCCTACAATGAGCAGTTCTTC	CASSLNSGGSYNEQFF
TRBV5-1	-	TRBJ1-1	-	TGCGCCAGCAGCTTGGGCGGTAATGGAGCTTTCTTT	CASSLGGNGAFF
TRBV7-9	TRBD2	TRBJ2-7	-	TGTGCCAGCAGCTTAGTACCGGGAGGCGACGAGCAGTACTTC	CASSLVPGGDEQYF
TRBV5-1	-	TRBJ2-3	-	TGCGCCAGCAGCGCGGGATCAACTAGCACAGATACGCAGTATTTT	CASSAGSTSTDTQYF
TRBV6-4	-	TRBJ1-2	-	TGTGCCAGCAAGCTACAAGGAGCTAACTATGGCTACACCTTC	CASKLQGANYGYTF